These 11 T cell receptor beta chains were all obtained from the same sample, sequenced in a study of blood T cell repertoires in COVID-19. The repertoire was sequenced with immunoSEQ multiplex PCR; TCRdb's copy has only in-frame clones and lacks some. The repertoire has some 73,000 clones, approximately 86% of them found once; the top ten carry around 6%. The sequenced sample consisted of peripheral blood. These receptors all come from a man of 80 years or more with COVID-19, enrolled during active disease.

The CDR3 DNA is TGTGCCAGCAGCCGCATTAAACAGGGAAACACCATATATTTT. Translating gives CASSRIKQGNTIYF. This sequence joins TRBV7-9 and TRBJ1-3; D remains ambiguous. From germline, CDR1 is SEHNR and CDR2 FQNEAQ (reference sequence). V gave up 5 bases and J gave up 4 bases, with 12 bases separating them. This CDR3 contains 14 residues. Drawing the rest from reference TRBV7-9 and TRBJ1-3, the complete variable domain is DTGVSQNPRHKITKRGQNVTFRCDPISEHNRLYWYRQTLGQGPEFLTYFQNEAQLEKSRLLSDRFSAERPKGSFSTLEIQRTEQGDSAMYLCASSRIKQGNTIYFGEGSWLTVV.

The chain uses TRBV10-3 and TRBJ1-1; 11 nucleotides line up with TRBD1. V lost 8 bases to trimming and J lost 3 bases; unmatched junction nucleotides: 5. CDR1 is ENHRY and CDR2 is SYGVKD in the germline V gene. The CDR3 is 14 residues long. The DNA for the CDR3 is TGTGCCATCGGTAAGGGACAGGGGGACACTGAAGCTTTCTTT. This encodes CAIGKGQGDTEAFF.

The CDR3 protein is CASSLDGNYGYTF. CDR3 nucleotides: TGTGCCAGCAGCTTGGACGGGAACTATGGCTACACCTTC. The V gene is TRBV5-4, the J gene TRBJ1-2; D uncertain. This CDR3 has 13 amino acids. Germline CDR1 and CDR2: SGHNT and YYREEE (reference sequence). V was clipped by 0 bases and J by 2 bases, with 5 bases between them.

This chain uses TRBV2 with TRBJ2-7; D may be TRBD1 (5 bases). From germline, CDR1 is SNHLY and CDR2 FYNNEI. This CDR3 is built from 13 residues. The V gene lost 6 bases and the J gene lost 2 bases, with 11 bases spanning the gap. The CDR3 nucleotides read TGTGCCAGCAGAGAGACAGAGGCCTACGAGCAGTACTTC. This codes for CASRETEAYEQYF.

This clone was observed once. The chain is built from TRBV5-6 and TRBJ1-3, with D uncertain. In germline, CDR1 is SGHDT, CDR2 YYEEEE. The CDR3 is 16 residues long. Trimming stripped 1 base from V and 0 bases from J, with 11 bases between. CDR3 DNA: TGTGCCAGCAGCTTGATTAGCCAACTCTCTGGAAACACCATATATTTT. Residues: CASSLISQLSGNTIYF.

V usage is TRBV19 and J usage is TRBJ2-1, with 7 bases fitting TRBD1. CDR1 is LNHDA, CDR2 SQIVND, per germline (reference sequence). V lost 2 bases and J lost 9; bases outside the gene matches: 1. The CDR3 runs to 12 residues. Here the CDR3 DNA reads TGTGCCAGTAGTATACCAGGGGGTGAGCAGTTCTTC. Protein: CASSIPGGEQFF.

The chain combines TRBV4-1 with TRBJ1-1, with D tentatively TRBD1 (6 bases). Germline lookup yields CDR1 MGHRA and CDR2 YSYEKL. CDR3 length: 18 residues. V dropped 4 bases and J dropped 1 base, with 22 bases sitting between them. CDR3 sequence: CASSRTGGGYRENTEAFF. DNA for the CDR3: TGCGCCAGCAGCCGCACGGGGGGGGGTTACAGGGAGAACACTGAAGCTTTCTTT.

The J gene is TRBJ1-1, the V gene TRBV12-3 or TRBV12-4, with TRBD1 as a possible D gene (5 bases). V shed 5 bases and J shed 7 bases, with 14 bases lying between them. This CDR3 has 13 amino acids. CDR3 sequence (DNA): TGTGCCAGCAGTCCTCCACCGGGGGGTGAAGCTTTCTTT. Protein: CASSPPPGGEAFF.

The chain joins TRBV2 to TRBJ1-6; possible D gene TRBD1, 6 bases. Trimming took 6 bases from V and 10 from J, leaving 16 bases between them. In germline, CDR1 is SNHLY, CDR2 FYNNEI. The CDR3 is 14 amino acids. The CDR3 coding sequence is TGTGCCAGCAGCACAGGGTTCCGACAGTCACCCCTCCACTTT. It codes for CASSTGFRQSPLHF.

The genes are TRBV28 and TRBJ2-1; D perhaps matches TRBD1 (5 bases). Germline CDR1 MDHEN, CDR2 SYDVKM. The CDR3 has 13 residues. V was shortened by 6 bases and J by 6 bases, with 12 bases between the two germline ends. DNA of the CDR3: TGTGCCAGCAGCGCGGCCAGGGCCAATGAGCAGTTCTTC. The encoded protein is CASSAARANEQFF.

This chain uses TRBV6-6 with TRBJ2-1, with TRBD1 matching over 7 bases. J lost 0 bases, V lost 6 bases, and 8 bases had no gene match. CDR1 is MNHNY, CDR2 SVGAGI, per germline (reference sequence). The CDR3 length is 16 residues. The CDR3 DNA is TGTGCCAGCAGGAGACAGGGTTCAAGCTCCTACAATGAGCAGTTCTTC. It yields the protein CASRRQGSSSYNEQFF.